These T cell receptor beta chains were read from a single sample in a study of cytomegalovirus exposure and HLA in healthy donors. The table came from immunoSEQ multiplex PCR; TCRdb's copy has only in-frame clones and leaves some out. The table records under 200,000 clones, approximately 82% of them present only once. The sequenced material came from PBMCs. These receptors all stem from a man aged 50-60 years in good health and CMV-seropositive. The CDR3 runs from the conserved cysteine through the conserved F or W. Fields, in order: V gene, J gene, D gene, clone size, CDR3 protein, CDR3 DNA. A D gene is named only where the DNA matches it firmly. Not every row has a clone size; where given, it reads once, few, many or a size class.

TRBV28,TRBJ2-6,NA,NA,CASSLVISGANVLTF,TGTGCCAGCAGTTTAGTCATCTCTGGGGCCAACGTCCTGACTTTC
TRBV6-4,TRBJ2-1,TRBD2,NA,CASSEAGGENEQFF,TGTGCCAGCAGTGAAGCCGGGGGGGAGAATGAGCAGTTCTTC
TRBV5-6,TRBJ2-5,NA,NA,CASTTVGGTQYF,TGTGCCAGCACCACTGTGGGGGGGACCCAGTACTTC
TRBV7-9,TRBJ1-1,TRBD1,NA,CASSYTGDTEAFF,TGTGCCAGCAGCTACACAGGGGATACTGAAGCTTTCTTT
TRBV9,TRBJ2-7,TRBD1,NA,CASSPGDRNYEQYF,TGTGCCAGCAGCCCTGGGGACAGGAACTACGAGCAGTACTTC
TRBV6-5,TRBJ2-2,NA,NA,CASRRAVSNTGELFF,TGTGCCAGCAGAAGAGCGGTATCAAACACCGGGGAGCTGTTTTTT
TRBV27,TRBJ2-1,TRBD2,NA,CASRTSGSYNEQFF,TGTGCCAGTCGGACTAGCGGCTCCTACAATGAGCAGTTCTTC
TRBV11-2,TRBJ1-1,TRBD1,NA,CASSPRDRRNTEAFF,TGTGCCAGCAGCCCCAGGGACAGGAGGAACACTGAAGCTTTCTTT
TRBV9,TRBJ2-2,NA,NA,CASSVVEGLGGELFF,TGTGCCAGCAGCGTAGTGGAGGGATTGGGCGGGGAGCTGTTTTTT
TRBV9,TRBJ2-2,NA,few,CASSATGTGELFF,TGTGCCAGCAGCGCCACGGGCACCGGGGAGCTGTTTTTT
TRBV11-1,TRBJ2-1,TRBD1,NA,CASSSSTGVSYNEQFF,TGTGCCAGCAGCTCCTCGACAGGGGTCTCCTACAATGAGCAGTTCTTC
TRBV28,TRBJ1-2,TRBD1,NA,CASTPPGQGYQYGYTF,TGTGCCAGCACCCCCCCGGGACAGGGCTATCAATATGGCTACACCTTC
TRBV4-1,TRBJ2-3,TRBD2,NA,CASSPGLAGTDTQYF,TGCGCCAGCAGCCCTGGACTAGCGGGCACAGATACGCAGTATTTT
TRBV2,TRBJ1-1,NA,few,CASSLQGYEAFF,TGTGCCAGCAGTCTGCAGGGATATGAAGCTTTCTTT
TRBV27,TRBJ2-6,TRBD2,NA,CASSRLAGAGANVLTF,TGTGCCAGCAGTAGACTAGCGGGGGCTGGGGCCAACGTCCTGACTTTC
TRBV27,TRBJ1-5,TRBD1,NA,CASSRQQGETQPQHF,TGTGCCAGCAGTCGCCAACAGGGGGAGACTCAGCCCCAGCATTTT
TRBV28,TRBJ1-2,TRBD1,NA,CASSLNRGRGNYGYTF,TGTGCCAGCAGTTTGAACAGGGGGCGCGGGAACTATGGCTACACCTTC
TRBV5-1,TRBJ2-1,TRBD2,NA,CASSSGLAGGSNEQFF,TGCGCCAGCAGCTCGGGACTAGCGGGGGGGTCCAATGAGCAGTTCTTC
TRBV5-4,TRBJ1-2,NA,NA,CASSPRGGAVNYGYTF,TGTGCCAGCAGCCCCCGGGGGGGAGCGGTTAACTATGGCTACACCTTC
TRBV6-1,TRBJ2-5,TRBD2,once,CASSEDWGGSQETQYF,TGTGCCAGCAGTGAGGATTGGGGGGGGTCCCAAGAGACCCAGTACTTC
TRBV19,TRBJ2-3,NA,NA,CASMLDGTDTQYF,TGTGCCAGTATGTTAGATGGCACAGATACGCAGTATTTT
TRBV19,TRBJ2-7,TRBD1,NA,CASSVGTGTMYEQYF,TGTGCCAGTAGTGTCGGGACAGGGACTATGTACGAGCAGTACTTC
TRBV5-6,TRBJ1-6,NA,NA,CASSVTVLGNSPLHF,TGTGCCAGCAGCGTGACAGTCTTGGGGAATTCACCCCTCCACTTT
TRBV10-1,TRBJ2-2,NA,NA,CASSESRRGYTGELFF,TGCGCCAGCAGTGAGTCGAGACGGGGGTATACCGGGGAGCTGTTTTTT
TRBV5-4,TRBJ2-5,TRBD2,NA,CASTRGGANLGETQYF,TGTGCCAGCACCCGGGGGGGGGCTAACCTTGGGGAGACCCAGTACTTC
TRBV28,TRBJ1-1,NA,NA,CASSLDSYTEAFF,TGTGCCAGCAGTTTAGACAGCTACACTGAAGCTTTCTTT
TRBV6-1,TRBJ1-2,TRBD1,once,CASSAGQGAPSGGYTF,TGTGCCAGCAGTGCGGGACAGGGGGCGCCTTCAGGCGGCTACACCTTC
TRBV6-1,TRBJ1-4,TRBD1,NA,CASSVSQGGEKLFF,TGTGCCAGCAGTGTTAGCCAGGGGGGTGAAAAACTGTTTTTT
TRBV27,TRBJ1-3,NA,NA,CASSPLAAGSEIYF,TGTGCCAGCAGTCCCCTCGCGGCAGGGTCTGAAATATATTTT
TRBV6-1,TRBJ2-2,TRBD1,NA,CASSERDRGDTGELFF,TGTGCCAGCAGTGAACGGGACAGGGGGGACACCGGGGAGCTGTTTTTT
TRBV19,TRBJ1-3,NA,NA,CASTAGVSGNTIYF,TGTGCCAGTACCGCGGGAGTCTCTGGAAACACCATATATTTT
TRBV5-4,TRBJ2-3,TRBD2,NA,CASSLGGLADTDTQYF,TGTGCCAGCAGCTTGGGAGGCCTAGCGGATACAGATACGCAGTATTTT
TRBV30,TRBJ2-1,TRBD2,NA,CARGTSGVTLSSYNEQFF,TGTGCCCGAGGGACTAGCGGGGTAACCTTGAGCTCCTACAATGAGCAGTTCTTC
TRBV19,TRBJ2-3,NA,NA,CASSADSPARSTDTQYF,TGTGCCAGTAGTGCCGACAGCCCAGCTCGGAGCACAGATACGCAGTATTTT
TRBV6-1,TRBJ1-6,TRBD1,few,CASSSATGMNSPLHF,TGTGCCAGCAGTTCAGCGACAGGGATGAATTCACCCCTCCACTTT
TRBV5-1,TRBJ1-1,TRBD1,NA,CASSSGQGPREAFF,TGCGCCAGCAGCTCAGGACAGGGGCCGAGGGAAGCTTTCTTT
TRBV9,TRBJ2-1,TRBD1,NA,CASSVGQGSSYNEQFF,TGTGCCAGCAGCGTGGGACAGGGCAGCTCCTACAATGAGCAGTTCTTC
TRBV5-4,TRBJ1-1,NA,NA,CASRAGAGSEAFF,TGTGCCAGCAGGGCAGGAGCGGGCTCTGAAGCTTTCTTT
TRBV7-8,TRBJ2-3,NA,once,CASSSRLRGLTDTQYF,TGTGCCAGCAGCTCCCGCTTGCGGGGGCTCACAGATACGCAGTATTTT
TRBV7-6,TRBJ2-1,TRBD1,NA,CASSLRDSSLYNEQFF,TGTGCCAGCAGCTTACGGGACAGCAGTCTCTACAATGAGCAGTTCTTC
TRBV6-1,TRBJ2-7,TRBD1,NA,CASFDRGFSYEQYF,TGTGCCAGCTTCGACAGGGGGTTCTCCTACGAGCAGTACTTC
TRBV27,TRBJ1-1,TRBD1,NA,CASSRQGAVTEAFF,TGTGCCAGCAGCCGACAGGGGGCGGTCACTGAAGCTTTCTTT
TRBV2,TRBJ2-2,TRBD2,NA,CASSPTSARAGELFF,TGTGCCAGCAGTCCGACTAGCGCCCGGGCCGGGGAGCTGTTTTTT
TRBV6-6,TRBJ2-7,NA,NA,CASTLLSGQGTGEQYF,TGTGCCAGCACCCTCCTATCAGGTCAGGGAACTGGCGAGCAGTACTTC
TRBV5-6,TRBJ2-2,TRBD1,NA,CASSLYRGDTGELFF,TGTGCCAGCAGCTTGTACAGGGGAGACACCGGGGAGCTGTTTTTT
TRBV6-5,TRBJ1-5,NA,once,CASSLGQPHNQPQHF,TGTGCCAGCAGCCTTGGACAGCCCCACAATCAGCCCCAGCATTTT
TRBV19,TRBJ1-5,NA,NA,CASSMSGKSNQPQHF,TGTGCCAGTAGTATGTCAGGGAAGAGCAATCAGCCCCAGCATTTT
TRBV18,TRBJ2-1,TRBD2,NA,CASSLSGSSYNEQFF,TGTGCCAGCTCTTTAAGCGGGAGCTCCTACAATGAGCAGTTCTTC
TRBV6-1,TRBJ1-2,TRBD1,NA,CASVDRAYGYTF,TGTGCCAGCGTCGACAGGGCCTATGGCTACACCTTC